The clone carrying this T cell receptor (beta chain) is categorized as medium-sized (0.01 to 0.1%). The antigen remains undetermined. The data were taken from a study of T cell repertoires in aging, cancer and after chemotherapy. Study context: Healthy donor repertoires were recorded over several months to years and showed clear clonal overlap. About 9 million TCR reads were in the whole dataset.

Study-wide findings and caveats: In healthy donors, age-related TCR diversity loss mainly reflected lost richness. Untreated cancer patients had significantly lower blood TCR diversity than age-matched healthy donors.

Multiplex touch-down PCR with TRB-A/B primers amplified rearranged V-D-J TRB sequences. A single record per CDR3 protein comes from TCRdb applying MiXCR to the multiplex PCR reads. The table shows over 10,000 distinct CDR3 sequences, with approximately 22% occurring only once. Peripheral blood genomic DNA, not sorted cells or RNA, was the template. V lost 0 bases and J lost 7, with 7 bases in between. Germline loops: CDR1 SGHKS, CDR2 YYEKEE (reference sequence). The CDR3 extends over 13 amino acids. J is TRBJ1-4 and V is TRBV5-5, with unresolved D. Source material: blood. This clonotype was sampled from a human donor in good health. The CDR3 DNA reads TGTGCCAGCAGCTTGGTGCGGGGTGAAAAACTGTTTTTT. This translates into CASSLVRGEKLFF.